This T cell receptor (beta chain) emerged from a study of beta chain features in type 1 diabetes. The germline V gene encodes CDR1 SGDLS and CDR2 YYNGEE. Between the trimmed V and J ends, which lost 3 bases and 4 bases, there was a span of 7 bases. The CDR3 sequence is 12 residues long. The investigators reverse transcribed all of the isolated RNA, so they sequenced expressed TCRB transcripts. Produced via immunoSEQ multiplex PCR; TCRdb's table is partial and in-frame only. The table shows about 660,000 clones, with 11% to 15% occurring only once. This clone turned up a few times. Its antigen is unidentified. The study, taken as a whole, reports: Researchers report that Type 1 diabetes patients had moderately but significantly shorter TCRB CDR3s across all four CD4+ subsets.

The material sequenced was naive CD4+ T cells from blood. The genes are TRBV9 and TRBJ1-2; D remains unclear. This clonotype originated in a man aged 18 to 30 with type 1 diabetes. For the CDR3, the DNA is TGTGCCAGCAGCGCCCGGGCCTATGGCTACACCTTC. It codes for CASSARAYGYTF.